The source of this T cell receptor (beta chain) is a study of shared clonotypes between healthy human individuals (dated by TCRdb to 2020 to 2021). As for the study more broadly: Three men and two women, aged 18 to 49 years, made up the cohort. To estimate repertoire size and how much clonotype sharing occurs between individuals, the study deeply sequenced the blood TCR repertoires of five healthy adults. To increase sequencing depth and limit assay-specific biases, different laboratories used diverse techniques to prepare libraries and sequence TCR repertoires. Leukapheresis yielded between about 0.9 and 8.9 billion PBMCs per donor. For each donor, CD4 naive and CD4 memory were each given three plates, CD8 naive was given two plates, and CD8 memory was given one plate.

As concerns this clone: Its antigen has not been determined. No qualities accompany the bases; no much larger clone lies one base away. Within the sample, other DNA sequences also encode this same CDR3.

Using the deep immunoSEQ assay, multiplex PCR amplified TCR CDR3 regions from genomic DNA. Extracted genomic DNA from each cell subset was spread evenly across all wells of several immunoSEQ 96-well plates, with each plate serving as a replicate. Each replicate PCR for sorted subsets received approximately 200 ng genomic DNA, equal to about 30,000 T cell genomes. Purified libraries were measured with a Qubit 3.0 fluorometer, size-checked on a Bioanalyzer 2100, and measured again with the KAPA Library Quantification kit. Each immunoSEQ 96-well plate was sequenced on its own single-read 150-cycle Illumina NextSeq 550 flow cell. Concerning the study's data processing: Because only junctional sequences without quality scores were contained in the immunoSEQ output, filtering matching that applied to full-length reads could not be performed. To assign V/J genes and CDR3, sequences were annotated using PyIR, a Python wrapper for IgBLAST v1.9, with IMGT germline references. Any read was removed if the V/J assignment was weak (E-value above 1e-6), the CDR3 was missing, or the read contained stop codons, out-of-frame junctions, or ambiguous translated residues. V3J clonotypes were defined by identical inferred V gene, J gene, and CDR3 amino acid sequence. To compute the percentage overlap between repertoires, the number of shared unique clonotypes was divided by the size of the smaller repertoire. Richness of each repertoire was evaluated using RTK rarefaction, the Chao1 estimator, and Recon v2.1 estimates of unobserved clonotypes. Generation probabilities were computed with OLGA for all TCRbeta clonotypes obtained by the gDNA method from a few donors. What TCRdb holds here is the immuneACCESS table cut down to in-frame rearrangements. Part of the clones is not present; checked against another copy, under half of the missing clones reflect an unresolved V gene, and the others are unexplained. The V and J calls and clone size are taken from that table; D and trimming were inferred from the DNA. The sample table contains more than 2 million clones; only one count was recorded for 95% of them. The top ten clones comprise roughly 0.13% of the sample.

The germline V end is reduced by 0 bases and the J end by 1 base; junction bases left unmatched: 0. CDR1 and CDR2, per the germline V gene (reference sequence), are GTSNPN and SVGIG. The CDR3, cysteine through phenylalanine, is 14 amino acids long. The entry retains the CDR3 DNA only, 42 bases that are in frame from base 1. Donors were healthy HIV-negative adults with no recently reported acute infections or vaccinations. Every donor was a Caucasian adult residing in Nashville, Tennessee, USA. Magnetic negative selection was used to enrich CD4+ T cells, after which naive cells were positively selected on CD45RA and the negative fraction became the memory subset. After blood collection by leukapheresis, PBMCs were isolated using Ficoll-Histopaque density gradient centrifugation and then cryopreserved in the vapor phase of liquid nitrogen. Purity and quantity of every magnetically sorted T cell population were checked by analytical flow cytometry. Genomic DNA was isolated from each sorted fraction and quantified by UV absorbance on a Nanodrop 2000c.

Results the study describes overall, beyond this receptor: Naive subsets generally had larger estimated clonotype richness than memory subsets did. Even with the large sequencing depth, rarefaction of the sorted-subset datasets indicated that sequencing was incomplete. Higher generation probabilities were observed for clonotypes shared by all four sorted-subset donors than for non-shared clonotypes. Across a few donors, roughly 5.4% of naive CD4, approximately 4% of naive CD8, under 2.5% of memory CD4, and under 0.45% of memory CD8 clonotypes were shared. Because the study included a small number of donors, the genetic and exposure-history diversity represented was limited. Sampling was restricted to blood, and TCR repertoires in tissues likely differ from the TCR repertoires found in blood. Pairwise subsampling indicated that sequencing depth was expected to affect the degree of clonotype sharing among donors.

This sequence was found in a man younger than 35 in good health. Sequenced sample: naive CD4+ T cells sorted from blood. According to the study, the label for this sample's cell subset or site signals: CD45RA+ positively selected. The rearranged chain carries TRBV30 and TRBJ1-3; the junction holds 7 bases that match TRBD1. The CDR3: CAWSVGQSGNTIYF. The bases are TGTGCCTGGAGTGTGGGACAGTCTGGAAACACCATATATTTT.